Each of the 8 T cell receptor beta chains below was sequenced from the same sample in a study of cytotoxic CD8 clonotypes in ibrutinib-treated CLL. Method: immunoSEQ multiplex PCR; TCRdb's copy keeps in-frame clones and lacks some. Of fewer than 150,000 clones detected, roughly 84% appear once; the ten largest clones hold about 3.3%. The sequences come from PBMCs, collected after 24 months of ibrutinib treatment. These receptors all stem from a human donor with chronic lymphocytic leukemia.

The CDR3: CASSQVGGWNSPLHF. The CDR3 DNA is TGCGCCAGCAGCCAAGTTGGGGGCTGGAATTCACCCCTCCACTTT. The chain uses TRBV4-3 and TRBJ1-6, with a tentative D call TRBD1 (6 bases). Trimming stripped 1 base from V and 7 bases from J, with 11 bases between. Germline V gives CDR1 LGHNA, CDR2 YSLEER. This CDR3 has 15 amino acids.

This clone was observed a handful of times. The rearrangement joins TRBV7-6 to TRBJ1-6; the D gene is possibly TRBD1 (5 bases). Trimming took off 1 base at V and 15 bases at J, with 10 bases between the two ends. Per the germline V gene, CDR1 is SGHVS and CDR2 is FNYEAQ. This CDR3 has 12 residues. CDR3 coding DNA: TGTGCCAGCAGCTTAGGGGGCGCGCTCCTCCACTTT. Translating gives CASSLGGALLHF.

This CDR3 is CASSPLATGEFGYTF. The CDR3 DNA follows: TGTGCCAGCTCACCACTCGCGACAGGGGAATTTGGCTACACCTTC. The chain has TRBV18 and TRBJ1-2; the match to TRBD1 covers 8 bases. The CDR3 has 15 amino acids. The trim removed 1 base at V and 7 bases at J, leaving 8 bases unmatched. The V gene's germline CDR1 is KGHSH and CDR2 LQKENI.

This chain links TRBV2 with TRBJ2-3, with a tentative D call TRBD1 (5 bases). Germline assignment: CDR1 SNHLY and CDR2 FYNNEI. The CDR3 runs 15 residues. Trimming shortened V by 6 bases and J by 1 base, and 14 bases separated the two germline ends. The DNA for the CDR3 is TGTGCCAGCAGCGCCCAGGGCGGTGGCACAGATACGCAGTATTTT. Its translation: CASSAQGGGTDTQYF.

The chain carries TRBV19 and TRBJ2-1; TRBD2 is a possible D gene (5 bases). Germline assignment: CDR1 LNHDA and CDR2 SQIVND (reference sequence). V shed 4 bases and J shed 2 bases, with 9 bases lying between them. CDR3 length: 14 amino acids. CDR3 coding DNA: TGTGCCAGTAGTACACGGACTGCCTACAATGAGCAGTTCTTC. This codes for CASSTRTAYNEQFF.

The chain couples TRBV6-1 to TRBJ2-5; D is perhaps TRBD2 (5 bases). Trimming removed 7 bases from V and 4 bases from J, with 16 bases in between. The CDR3 has 14 residues. CDR1 and CDR2 (germline): MNHNS, SASEGT. This CDR3 reads CASTEGGSRETQYF. The CDR3 DNA reads TGTGCCAGCACAGAGGGTGGTTCGAGAGAGACCCAGTACTTC.

This clone has only one observation. V usage is TRBV9 and J usage is TRBJ1-2; D is undetermined. CDR1 is SGDLS and CDR2 is YYNGEE in the germline V gene. The CDR3 spans 13 residues. V lost 4 bases and J 5 bases, leaving 12 bases between the germline ends. The CDR3 nucleotides read TGTGCCAGCAGCCCAGACACCTTTTATGGCTACACCTTC. Translated: CASSPDTFYGYTF.

The chain couples TRBV15 to TRBJ1-1; no clear D. The germline V gene has CDR1 LNHNV and CDR2 YYDKDF (reference sequence). V gave up 3 bases and J gave up 0 bases, with 8 bases separating them. The CDR3 has 14 amino acids. CDR3 protein: CATSRTTVNTEAFF. The CDR3 DNA reads TGTGCCACCAGCAGGACTACGGTGAACACTGAAGCTTTCTTT.